The T cell receptor (beta chain) under discussion was sequenced for a study of blood T cell repertoires in COVID-19. TCRdb's copy holds only in-frame clones and misses some; the assay was immunoSEQ multiplex PCR. The table has 190,000 or so clones, 70% to 90% seen once. CDR1 is LGHNT, CDR2 FRNRAP, per germline. This CDR3 spans 15 amino acids. V lost 3 bases to trimming and J lost 6 bases; unmatched junction nucleotides: 5. This clone was seen only once. Those enrolled, adults aged 18 to 89 years, came from 25 or so US areas. The genes are TRBV12-5 and TRBJ1-5; 10 bases align to TRBD1. The receptor was isolated from a man in his forties who had recovered from COVID-19. Input material: PBMCs or T cells enriched from blood (not recorded which). The CDR3 spells CASGLDRGLVQPQHF. CDR3 nucleotide sequence: TGTGCTAGTGGTTTAGACAGGGGGCTGGTTCAGCCCCAGCATTTT.